These 30 T cell receptor beta chains were sequenced from one sample in a study of CD8 T cells in Susac syndrome (dated by TCRdb to the late 2010s). Preparation of the library involved the immunoSEQ multiplex PCR assay. RNA was extracted using the RNeasy kit, and about 0.45 to 1 ug of the RNA was reverse transcribed with random hexamers. Starting from the raw public reads, TCRdb applied fastp trimming at Q25, assembled clones with MiXCR and retained in-frame beta chains. Identical CDR3 proteins give one entry, which carries the most common genes and DNA. The sample includes 160,000 or so distinct CDR3 sequences, with around 94% observed a single time. The leading ten clones occupy 0.12% of the sample. Sequencing was performed on CD4+ T cells from PBMCs. These receptors came from a human donor with Susac syndrome.

The V and J genes are TRBV12-3 or TRBV12-4 and TRBJ2-5; D perhaps matches TRBD1 (6 bases). V was trimmed by 6 bases and J by 3 bases, leaving 8 bases between them. The CDR3 consists of 12 residues. The CDR3 DNA follows: TGTGCCAGCAGCTGGACAGAAGAGACCCAGTACTTC. Its protein product is CASSWTEETQYF.

The V and J genes are TRBV5-1 and TRBJ1-1; possibly TRBD1 for D (5 bases). Germline V lookup: CDR1 SGHRS, CDR2 YFSETQ. The V and J ends lost 2 bases and 3 bases respectively, with 17 bases between them. CDR3 length: 16 residues. In DNA, the CDR3 is TGCGCCAGCAGCTTAGACGGGGCAAATACATACACTGAAGCTTTCTTT. It specifies CASSLDGANTYTEAFF. The whole variable domain, filled in from reference TRBV5-1 and TRBJ1-1, reads KAGVTQTPRYLIKTRGQQVTLSCSPISGHRSVSWYQQTPGQGLQFLFEYFSETQRNKGNFPGRFSGRQFSNSRSEMNVSTLELGDSALYLCASSLDGANTYTEAFFGQGTRLTVV.

In its sample, this clonotype was seen once. The chain combines TRBV30 with TRBJ1-6; D unclear. V was pared by 0 bases and J by 9 bases, with 12 bases between. The CDR3 is 14 amino acids. Germline lookup yields CDR1 GTSNPN and CDR2 SVGIG (reference sequence). This CDR3 reads CAWSVPGDSSPLHF. CDR3 sequence (DNA): TGTGCCTGGAGTGTACCCGGGGATAGTTCACCCCTCCACTTT.

The chain couples TRBV7-2 to TRBJ1-5, with 8 bases that match TRBD1. J gave up 7 bases and V 5 bases, and 7 bases lay outside the gene matches. Germline lookup yields CDR1 SGHTA and CDR2 FQGNSA. The CDR3 length is 14 residues. In DNA form, the CDR3 reads TGTGCCAGCAGCCGGAACAGGGGGTCCCAGCCCCAGCATTTT. Encoded protein: CASSRNRGSQPQHF.

The V gene is TRBV4-3, the J gene TRBJ2-5; tentative D call: TRBD2 (6 bases). With 0 bases removed from V and 3 bases from J, the gap between germline ends came to 11 bases. From germline, CDR1 is LGHNA and CDR2 YSLEER. The CDR3 extends over 15 amino acids. The CDR3 sequence: CASSQDLTGEETQYF. Written as DNA, the CDR3 is TGCGCCAGCAGCCAAGATCTCACGGGGGAAGAGACCCAGTACTTC.

The rearrangement uses TRBV4-2 and TRBJ2-5, with TRBD2 identical over 13 bases. Germline lookup yields CDR1 LGHNA and CDR2 YNFKEQ. This CDR3 is built from 16 residues. After removal of 4 bases from V and 2 bases from J, the junction contained 4 bases not matched to a gene. CDR3 coding DNA: TGTGCCAGCAGCCGTGGACTAGCGGGGGATCAAGAGACCCAGTACTTC. Translation gives CASSRGLAGDQETQYF.

V gene TRBV2 combines with J gene TRBJ1-5; D might be TRBD1 (6 bases). The germline V and J ends were trimmed by 0 bases and 8 bases, with 14 bases remaining between them. This CDR3 is 15 amino acids long. The germline V gene encodes CDR1 SNHLY and CDR2 FYNNEI. Here the CDR3 reads CASSEAGGAAEPQHF. CDR3 sequence (DNA): TGTGCCAGCAGTGAAGCAGGGGGAGCGGCGGAGCCCCAGCATTTT.

The chain recombines TRBV20-1 with TRBJ1-5; D uncertain. V shed 5 bases and J shed 6 bases, with 11 bases lying between them. Germline V gene sequence: CDR1 DFQATT, CDR2 SNEGSKA (reference sequence). The CDR3 covers 12 residues. DNA for the CDR3: TGCAGTGCTGGGAGAGATGGTCAGCCCCAGCATTTT. This encodes CSAGRDGQPQHF.

The chain couples TRBV7-8 to TRBJ1-2; D gene uncertain. The CDR3 covers 12 residues. V dropped 6 bases and J dropped 6 bases, with 11 bases sitting between them. The V gene's germline CDR1 is SGHVS and CDR2 FQNEAQ. This CDR3 is CASSHISHGYTF. CDR3 coding DNA: TGTGCCAGCAGTCATATATCCCATGGCTACACCTTC.

This clonotype was observed once. This chain joins TRBV14 and TRBJ1-1, with unresolved D. Trimming pared 4 bases from V and 6 bases from J, leaving 18 bases between. This CDR3 comprises 15 residues. From germline, CDR1 is SGHDN and CDR2 FVKESK. The CDR3 spells CASSPYLDHVPEAFF. CDR3 nucleotide sequence: TGTGCCAGCAGCCCGTACCTCGATCACGTTCCTGAAGCTTTCTTT.

The chain is built from TRBV11-2 and TRBJ2-7, with no clear D. This CDR3 comprises 15 residues. V was clipped by 4 bases and J by 1 base, with 14 bases between them. CDR1 is SGHAT and CDR2 is FQNNGV in the germline V gene. DNA of the CDR3: TGTGCCAGCAGCTCCTTCAGGCTTTCTTCCTACGAGCAGTACTTC. This sequence encodes CASSSFRLSSYEQYF. The full variable domain, with the rest looked up from reference TRBV11-2 and TRBJ2-7, is EAGVAQSPRYKIIEKRQSVAFWCNPISGHATLYWYQQILGQGPKLLIQFQNNGVVDDSQLPKDRFSAERLKGVDSTLKIQPAKLEDSAVYLCASSSFRLSSYEQYFGPGTRLTVT.

CDR3 DNA: TGCAGTGCTAGAGATGGGACAGCTGGGGGGGAGCAGTACTTC. Its translation is CSARDGTAGGEQYF. This chain joins TRBV20-1 and TRBJ2-7, with D possibly matching TRBD1 (7 bases). The germline V gene has CDR1 DFQATT and CDR2 SNEGSKA (reference sequence). This CDR3 spans 14 amino acids. V shed 0 bases and J shed 7 bases, with 16 bases lying between them.

The chain carries TRBV7-2 and TRBJ2-3, with 8 bases lining up with TRBD2. CDR3 length: 17 residues. CDR1 is SGHTA, CDR2 FQGNSA, per germline. The J segment lost 0 bases and the V segment lost 2 bases, leaving 7 bases of the junction unmatched. This CDR3 reads CASSLQVAGPSTDTQYF. CDR3 nucleotide sequence: TGTGCCAGCAGCTTACAGGTAGCGGGGCCTAGCACAGATACGCAGTATTTT.

The chain uses TRBV2 and TRBJ2-2; no firm D call. The CDR3 is 15 amino acids. Germline V gene lookup returns CDR1 SNHLY and CDR2 FYNNEI. V was cut by 0 bases and J by 3 bases, with 8 bases left in between. The CDR3 reads CASSEAGIYTGELFF. As DNA, the CDR3 is TGTGCCAGCAGTGAAGCGGGCATTTACACCGGGGAGCTGTTTTTT.

V usage is TRBV12-3 or TRBV12-4 and J usage is TRBJ2-1, with TRBD2 identical over 10 bases. The CDR3 totals 16 residues. With V trimmed by 6 bases and J by 0 bases, 5 bases remained unmatched. CDR3 in amino acids: CASRAQRGGSYNEQFF. DNA for the CDR3: TGTGCCAGCAGAGCCCAGCGGGGGGGCTCCTACAATGAGCAGTTCTTC.

The chain combines TRBV11-2 with TRBJ1-2; possible D gene TRBD1, 6 bases. CDR1 SGHAT and CDR2 FQNNGV come from the germline V gene. The germline V and J ends were trimmed by 5 bases and 4 bases, with 11 bases remaining between them. There are 13 residues in the CDR3. The CDR3 region is CASSQGRGYGYTF. The CDR3 region has the DNA TGTGCCAGCAGCCAGGGGCGCGGCTATGGCTACACCTTC.

This clonotype was observed a single time. The chain combines TRBV9 with TRBJ2-1; 7 positions match TRBD2. Losses at the gene ends were 4 bases for V and 4 bases for J; bases not matched to a gene: 5. Germline V CDR1 and CDR2: SGDLS, YYNGEE. The CDR3 extends over 14 amino acids. The CDR3 here is CASSWGGGYNEQFF. In nucleotides, the CDR3 is TGTGCCAGCAGCTGGGGCGGGGGTTACAATGAGCAGTTCTTC.

The genes are TRBV5-1 and TRBJ2-3; D not certain. Germline-derived CDR1 and CDR2 are SGHRS and YFSETQ. Trimming removed 2 bases from V and 5 bases from J, with 9 bases in between. CDR3 size: 13 residues. This CDR3 reads CASSFNWGDTQYF. The CDR3 DNA reads as TGCGCCAGCAGCTTCAACTGGGGAGATACGCAGTATTTT.

The chain recombines TRBV12-3 or TRBV12-4 with TRBJ2-7, with 11 nucleotides matching TRBD1. The CDR3 contains 14 residues. After removal of 5 bases from V and 3 bases from J, the junction contained 3 bases not matched to a gene. The CDR3 region is CASSRTGGLYEQYF. The CDR3 region has the DNA TGTGCCAGCAGTCGGACAGGGGGCCTCTACGAGCAGTACTTC.

The chain employs TRBV5-1 and TRBJ2-1, with D perhaps matching TRBD2 (7 bases). CDR1 SGHRS and CDR2 YFSETQ come from the germline V gene. Between the trimmed V and J ends, which lost 0 bases and 6 bases, there was a span of 16 bases. This CDR3 spans 16 amino acids. The CDR3 DNA follows: TGCGCCAGCAGCTTGGCCGTTCCGGGGGGCGCCAATGAGCAGTTCTTC. Translating it yields CASSLAVPGGANEQFF.

This chain uses TRBV7-3 with TRBJ1-1; D not certain. V lost 1 base, J lost 4 bases, and 7 bases lay in between. Germline CDR1 SGHTA, CDR2 FQGTGA. There are 13 residues in the CDR3. The CDR3 sequence: CASSLRMGTEAFF. In DNA, the CDR3 is TGTGCCAGCAGCTTAAGAATGGGCACTGAAGCTTTCTTT.

This chain connects TRBV20-1 to TRBJ2-2; tentative D call: TRBD2 (5 bases). CDR1 DFQATT and CDR2 SNEGSKA come from the germline V gene (reference sequence). Trimming shortened V by 3 bases and J by 4 bases, and 9 bases separated the two germline ends. The CDR3 spans 13 residues. CDR3 residues: CSASSRGTGELFF. The CDR3 DNA is TGCAGTGCTAGCTCCCGGGGCACCGGGGAGCTGTTTTTT.

This chain uses TRBV7-2 with TRBJ2-7; D not certain. Germline-derived CDR1 and CDR2 are SGHTA and FQGNSA. This CDR3 is 13 amino acids long. Trimming left V 6 bases short and J 1 base short, with 10 bases between. The CDR3 DNA is TGTGCCAGCAGACGGACGGCTTCCTACGAGCAGTACTTC. Translating gives CASRRTASYEQYF.

The genes are TRBV4-2 and TRBJ2-5; 10 bases line up with TRBD2. The V gene end was trimmed by 4 bases and the J gene end by 5 bases; junction bases not matched to a gene: 10. The CDR3 loop spans 16 amino acids. CDR1 is LGHNA, CDR2 YNFKEQ, per germline. The CDR3: CASSLLSGLATETQYF. The CDR3 DNA reads TGTGCCAGCAGCCTCCTGTCGGGACTAGCGACTGAGACCCAGTACTTC.

A few counts support this clonotype. The V gene is TRBV7-2, the J gene TRBJ1-1; TRBD1 matches at 10 bases. The V gene's germline CDR1 is SGHTA and CDR2 FQGNSA. There are 14 residues in the CDR3. J lost 4 bases, V lost 2 bases, and 1 base had no gene match. The CDR3: CASSLRQGATEAFF. The DNA of the CDR3 is TGTGCCAGCAGCTTACGACAGGGGGCCACTGAAGCTTTCTTT. Using reference TRBV7-2 and TRBJ1-1 for the parts outside the CDR3, the full variable domain is GAGVSQSPSNKVTEKGKDVELRCDPISGHTALYWYRQSLGQGLEFLIYFQGNSAPDKSGLPSDRFSAERTGGSVSTLTIQRTQQEDSAVYLCASSLRQGATEAFFGQGTRLTVV.

The V gene is TRBV29-1, the J gene TRBJ2-7; D is unclear. Germline-derived CDR1 and CDR2 are SQVTM and ANQGSEA. The CDR3 loop spans 14 amino acids. V gave up 5 bases and J gave up 0 bases, with 14 bases separating them. Here the CDR3 DNA reads TGCAGCGTTCGGTGGGGTACGAGCTCCTACGAGCAGTACTTC. Translated, it gives CSVRWGTSSYEQYF.

V usage is TRBV3-1 and J usage is TRBJ2-1; 9 bases align to TRBD1. V shed 10 bases and J 0 bases; nucleotides not matched to a gene: 4. This CDR3 spans 14 amino acids. Looked up from germline, CDR1 is LGHDT and CDR2 is YNNKEL (reference sequence). The CDR3 nucleotides are TGTGCCACCCAGACAGGGGGCTCCTACAATGAGCAGTTCTTC. This translates into CATQTGGSYNEQFF.

The chain joins TRBV29-1 to TRBJ2-5; D uncertain. V was pared by 4 bases and J by 5 bases, with 8 bases between. Germline loops: CDR1 SQVTM, CDR2 ANQGSEA. The CDR3 is 11 residues long. Here the CDR3 DNA reads TGCAGCGTTGGGGGTGGGGAGACCCAGTACTTC. Translating gives CSVGGGETQYF.

This chain links TRBV9 with TRBJ2-3, with TRBD2 as a possible D gene (5 bases). Germline values: CDR1 SGDLS, CDR2 YYNGEE. Trimming left V 3 bases short and J 3 bases short, with 14 bases between. The CDR3 covers 15 residues. The CDR3 DNA reads as TGTGCCAGCAGCGCCCGAGGACTGGCGACAGATACGCAGTATTTT. Protein sequence: CASSARGLATDTQYF. The full variable domain, completed using reference TRBV9 and TRBJ2-3, is DSGVTQTPKHLITATGQRVTLRCSPRSGDLSVYWYQQSLDQGLQFLIQYYNGEERAKGNILERFSAQQFPDLHSELNLSSLELGDSALYFCASSARGLATDTQYFGPGTRLTVL.

The chain employs TRBV6-1 and TRBJ2-5; TRBD2 aligns across 13 bases. This CDR3 spans 15 amino acids. From germline, CDR1 is MNHNS and CDR2 SASEGT. J gave up 5 bases and V 4 bases, and 4 bases lay outside the gene matches. The CDR3 is CASSAGLAGDETQYF. CDR3 DNA: TGTGCCAGCAGTGCAGGACTAGCGGGGGACGAGACCCAGTACTTC.